These 24 T cell receptor beta chains share one sample of origin, sequenced in a study of cytomegalovirus exposure and HLA in healthy donors. The study ran its PCR with 60 Vbeta and 13 Jbeta primers. Only in-frame clones appear in the TCRdb table, and some are missing; sequencing was by immunoSEQ multiplex PCR. The sample contains 170,000 or so clones, under 90% of which appear only once. The sample comprised PBMCs. The receptors come from a man between 18 and 35 years old in good health and CMV-seronegative.

Note on this clone: A read error may account for a junction end that differs from germline. J is TRBJ2-7 and V is TRBV2, with TRBD1 as a possible D gene (5 bases). The CDR3 sequence is 12 residues long. Germline V gene data show CDR1 as SNHLY and CDR2 as FYNNEI. CDR3 residues: CASRTNSYEQCF. CDR3 sequence (DNA): TGTGCCAGCCGGACAAATTCCTACGAGCAGTGCTTC.

The gene calls are TRBV27 and TRBJ2-2, with D uncertain. This CDR3 has 11 residues. Deletions cut 8 bases from V and 4 bases from J, with 5 bases between. From germline, CDR1 is MNHEY and CDR2 SMNVEV (reference sequence). In nucleotides, the CDR3 is TGTGCCAGCGGAGTCACCGGGGAGCTGTTTTTT. It specifies CASGVTGELFF.

The chain is built from TRBV7-3 and TRBJ2-7; 7 bases are shared with TRBD1. The CDR3 length is 14 residues. Germline lookup yields CDR1 SGHTA and CDR2 FQGTGA. V was pared by 5 bases and J by 4 bases, with 8 bases of the junction left unmatched. The CDR3 bases are TGTGCCAGCAGCCAAGGGGGCAGGGGTTACGAGCAGTACTTC. It yields the protein CASSQGGRGYEQYF.

This clone has just a few counts. The genes are TRBV6-6 and TRBJ1-5, with D perhaps matching TRBD1 (5 bases). This CDR3 contains 12 residues. Germline-derived CDR1 and CDR2 are MNHNY and SVGAGI (reference sequence). The ends were cut back, 8 bases at V and 5 bases at J, with 10 bases in the middle. CDR3 in amino acids: CASGRVDQPQHF. CDR3 coding DNA: TGTGCCAGCGGCAGGGTCGATCAGCCCCAGCATTTT.

The chain combines TRBV29-1 with TRBJ2-7; possible D gene TRBD1, 6 bases. The CDR3 runs 13 residues. The V gene's germline CDR1 is SQVTM and CDR2 ANQGSEA. V was clipped by 3 bases and J by 1 base, with 10 bases between them. The CDR3 bases are TGCAGCGTTGAGGGGACAAATTCCTACGAGCAGTACTTC. Its protein product is CSVEGTNSYEQYF.

This chain uses TRBV5-3 with TRBJ1-2; D unresolved. TRBV5-3 is marked as an open reading frame, function uncertain. Trimming took 5 bases from V and 6 from J, leaving 14 bases between them. The CDR3 extends over 13 amino acids. The CDR3 region has the DNA TGTGCCAGAAGACGCCGGGAGGAAGATGGCTACACCTTC. Translating it yields CARRRREEDGYTF.

This clone turned up a few times. The chain combines TRBV2 with TRBJ1-4; D not resolved. Germline CDR1 and CDR2: SNHLY and FYNNEI. Trimming shortened V by 1 base and J by 7 bases, and 7 bases separated the two germline ends. The CDR3 contains 13 residues. The CDR3 bases are TGTGCCAGCAGTGAAGTGAGAGGTGAAAAACTGTTTTTT. Translation gives CASSEVRGEKLFF. Drawing the rest from reference TRBV2 and TRBJ1-4, the complete variable domain is EPEVTQTPSHQVTQMGQEVILRCVPISNHLYFYWYRQILGQKVEFLVSFYNNEISEKSEIFDDQFSVERPDGSNFTLKIRSTKLEDSAMYFCASSEVRGEKLFFGSGTQLSVL.

The chain joins TRBV5-6 to TRBJ1-2; 7 bases align to TRBD1. Germline V gene lookup returns CDR1 SGHDT and CDR2 YYEEEE. With V trimmed by 4 bases and J by 2 bases, 8 bases remained unmatched. The CDR3 has 15 residues. This CDR3 reads CASSPGQIPNYGYTF. The CDR3 coding sequence is TGTGCCAGCAGCCCGGGACAGATCCCAAACTATGGCTACACCTTC.

The chain links TRBV6-5 to TRBJ2-5; D is possibly TRBD2 (5 bases). The J call is uncertain, as TRBJ2-7 better fits the DNA end. The CDR3 length is 14 residues. Germline V gene lookup returns CDR1 MNHEY and CDR2 SVGAGI. CDR3 nucleotides: TGTGCCAGCAGTTACTCGACGGGAACCTACGAGCAGTACTTC. It specifies CASSYSTGTYEQYF.

V usage is TRBV28 and J usage is TRBJ2-3; TRBD2 might be the D (6 bases). The germline V gene encodes CDR1 MDHEN and CDR2 SYDVKM. V lost 6 bases, J lost 1 base, and 11 bases lay in between. This CDR3 has 14 residues. Here the CDR3 DNA reads TGTGCCAGCAGGGGGGGTTACGGCACAGATACGCAGTATTTT. Amino acids: CASRGGYGTDTQYF.

The chain recombines TRBV7-9 with TRBJ1-2; the D is unclear. Germline CDR1 and CDR2: SEHNR and FQNEAQ (reference sequence). The CDR3 runs 15 residues. V dropped 3 bases and J dropped 4 bases, with 15 bases sitting between them. Here the CDR3 DNA reads TGTGCCAGCAGCTTTCAGGTTCCTGGTGGCTATGGCTACACCTTC. Its translation: CASSFQVPGGYGYTF. The whole variable domain, filled in from reference TRBV7-9 and TRBJ1-2, reads DTGVSQNPRHKITKRGQNVTFRCDPISEHNRLYWYRQTLGQGPEFLTYFQNEAQLEKSRLLSDRFSAERPKGSFSTLEIQRTEQGDSAMYLCASSFQVPGGYGYTFGSGTRLTVV.

The chain links TRBV28 to TRBJ2-1, with 8 positions matching TRBD2. Germline loops: CDR1 MDHEN, CDR2 SYDVKM. CDR3 length: 13 amino acids. Germline trimming cut 6 bases from V and 14 bases from J; bases unmatched to any gene: 12. DNA for the CDR3: TGTGCCAGCAGACTGCTACCGGGACTAGAAGAGTTCTTC. The encoded protein is CASRLLPGLEEFF.

Concerning this clone: At one end the junction does not follow the germline gene, possibly because of a read error. CDR3 DNA: TGTGCCAGCAGCTTGAAGGGACTAGCGGGGGCCCTCTTC. It codes for CASSLKGLAGALF. The chain employs TRBV5-4 and TRBJ2-1, with 14 bases matching TRBD2. CDR1 and CDR2 from the germline V gene are SGHNT and YYREEE (reference sequence). There are 13 residues in the CDR3.

The chain links TRBV2 to TRBJ2-7; D is uncertain. V was clipped by 4 bases and J by 2 bases, with 6 bases between them. The CDR3 loop spans 12 amino acids. Germline values: CDR1 SNHLY, CDR2 FYNNEI. The CDR3, as DNA: TGTGCCAGCAGTGTAGTCCCCTACGAGCAGTACTTC. Translated, it gives CASSVVPYEQYF.

The genes are TRBV5-1 and TRBJ1-1; D remains unclear. The CDR3 is 13 residues long. CDR1 is SGHRS, CDR2 YFSETQ, per germline. V was clipped by 0 bases and J by 3 bases, with 6 bases between them. DNA of the CDR3: TGCGCCAGCAGCTTGGTCCCGGACACTGAAGCTTTCTTT. Protein product: CASSLVPDTEAFF.

The chain is built from TRBV5-1 and TRBJ2-3; 12 bases map to TRBD2. V shed 3 bases and J 0 bases; nucleotides not matched to a gene: 5. The CDR3 length is 17 residues. In germline, CDR1 is SGHRS, CDR2 YFSETQ. The CDR3 bases are TGCGCCAGCAGCTGGGGGACTAGCGGGTTTAGCACAGATACGCAGTATTTT. It yields the protein CASSWGTSGFSTDTQYF.

The CDR3: CSVSKPQGYTF. The CDR3 DNA is TGCAGCGTTTCCAAACCACAAGGCTACACCTTC. V and J are TRBV29-1 and TRBJ1-2, with no clear D. Trimming removed 5 bases from V and 8 bases from J, with 12 bases in between. Germline V lookup: CDR1 SQVTM, CDR2 ANQGSEA. CDR3 length equals 11 residues.

CDR3 in DNA: TGTGCCAGCGGCGACGGAGGGGGAGGGCCGAACAATGAGCAGTTCTTC. Translating it yields CASGDGGGGPNNEQFF. The V and J genes are TRBV28 and TRBJ2-1, with D perhaps TRBD2 (7 bases). CDR1 and CDR2 from the germline V gene are MDHEN and SYDVKM. The V end lost 8 bases, the J end lost 5 bases, and 22 bases lay between the germline ends. The CDR3 runs to 16 residues.

This rearrangement joins TRBV6-6 to TRBJ2-7; 9 bases agree with TRBD1. CDR3 length: 15 residues. V was pared by 6 bases and J by 3 bases, with 9 bases of the junction left unmatched. The V gene's germline CDR1 is MNHNY and CDR2 SVGAGI (reference sequence). Written as DNA, the CDR3 is TGTGCCAGCAGCCCCACGGGACAGGGCTTCTACGAGCAGTACTTC. It translates to CASSPTGQGFYEQYF.

The chain carries TRBV19 and TRBJ1-2; 8 bases match TRBD1. The CDR3 has 17 amino acids. The junction had 14 bases not matched to a gene; V was cut back by 5 bases and J by 3 bases. Germline loops: CDR1 LNHDA, CDR2 SQIVND (reference sequence). The CDR3, as DNA: TGTGCCAGTAGTCCCTTCGGACAGGGACGAATAGACTATGGCTACACCTTC. Protein: CASSPFGQGRIDYGYTF.

The chain couples TRBV5-1 to TRBJ1-2, with D unresolved. V lost 4 bases and J 7 bases, leaving 17 bases between the germline ends. The V gene's germline CDR1 is SGHRS and CDR2 YFSETQ. CDR3 size: 14 residues. CDR3 region: CASSPDRELSGYTF. The CDR3 nucleotides are TGCGCCAGCAGCCCCGACCGGGAGTTGTCTGGCTACACCTTC.

The chain couples TRBV27 to TRBJ2-5; D possibly corresponds to TRBD2 (5 bases). Germline values: CDR1 MNHEY, CDR2 SMNVEV (reference sequence). The CDR3 runs 16 residues. Trimming left V 7 bases short and J 11 bases short, with 29 bases between. In DNA, the CDR3 is TGTGCCAGCACCTCCTTTTTCGGACTCCAACAAGAGGAGCAGTACTTC. It codes for CASTSFFGLQQEEQYF.

The chain links TRBV5-4 to TRBJ2-7, with TRBD1 identical over 7 bases. Germline V CDR1 and CDR2: SGHNT, YYREEE (reference sequence). Trimming took 5 bases from V and 3 from J; bases not matched to a gene: 8. This CDR3 comprises 14 residues. The CDR3 is CASRAGTASYEQYF. The CDR3 nucleotides are TGTGCCAGCAGGGCCGGGACAGCTAGCTACGAGCAGTACTTC. The whole variable domain, filled in from reference TRBV5-4 and TRBJ2-7, reads ETGVTQSPTHLIKTRGQQVTLRCSSQSGHNTVSWYQQALGQGPQFIFQYYREEENGRGNFPPRFSGLQFPNYSSELNVNALELDDSALYLCASRAGTASYEQYFGPGTRLTVT.

This chain connects TRBV2 to TRBJ2-6; the D is unclear. V was trimmed by 1 base and J by 11 bases, leaving 12 bases between them. Looked up from germline, CDR1 is SNHLY and CDR2 is FYNNEI. The CDR3 totals 14 residues. The chain's CDR3 is CASSEDSAVDVLTF. The CDR3 DNA reads as TGTGCCAGCAGTGAAGACAGTGCCGTGGACGTCCTGACTTTC.